Presented here are 5 T cell receptor beta chains from one specimen sequenced in a study of cytomegalovirus exposure and HLA in healthy donors. With 60 Vbeta and 13 Jbeta primers, the PCR was carried out. TCRdb's copy holds only in-frame clones and misses some; the assay was immunoSEQ multiplex PCR. This table has 150,000 to 200,000 clones, over 75% appearing once. Sequencing was performed on PBMCs. The source of these receptors is a woman between 45 and 65 years old in good health and CMV-seronegative.

The CDR3 reads CASSPGPGTVYGYTF. The CDR3 DNA is TGTGCCAGCAGCCCGGGCCCCGGGACAGTTTATGGCTACACCTTC. The V call is TRBV5-8, the J call TRBJ1-2; 7 positions agree with TRBD1. Germline V gene lookup returns CDR1 SGHTS and CDR2 YDEGEE. The CDR3 is made up of 15 amino acids. V lost 4 bases and J lost 5; bases outside the gene matches: 11.

The CDR3 loop is CASRSGTGKEQYF. In DNA, the CDR3 is TGTGCCAGCAGAAGCGGGACAGGCAAGGAGCAGTACTTC. This sequence joins TRBV27 and TRBJ2-7; weak D call: TRBD1 (8 bases). CDR1 and CDR2 from the germline V gene are MNHEY and SMNVEV (reference sequence). V dropped 6 bases and J dropped 7 bases, with 16 bases sitting between them. CDR3 size: 13 residues.

In its sample, this clone was seen a few times. The chain combines TRBV5-1 with TRBJ2-3, with 7 bases lining up with TRBD1. Germline CDR1 reads SGHRS; CDR2 reads YFSETQ. This CDR3 comprises 16 residues. V gave up 4 bases and J gave up 2 bases; unmatched junction bases: 10. The CDR3 loop is CASSETGQTNTDTQYF. The CDR3 DNA follows: TGCGCCAGCAGCGAGACAGGGCAGACCAACACAGATACGCAGTATTTT.

The rearrangement joins TRBV19 to TRBJ2-1; 8 bases are shared with TRBD2. CDR3 length equals 16 residues. Germline V gene sequence: CDR1 LNHDA, CDR2 SQIVND (reference sequence). J gave up 5 bases and V 3 bases, and 9 bases lay outside the gene matches. The CDR3 protein is CASSMGTLGLDNEQFF. Written as DNA, the CDR3 is TGTGCCAGTAGTATGGGGACCCTGGGACTAGACAATGAGCAGTTCTTC.

This clone was recorded only once. The chain employs TRBV30 and TRBJ1-5; a possible D gene is TRBD1 (5 bases). Trimming stripped 4 bases from V and 5 bases from J, with 15 bases between. The CDR3 has 14 residues. Per germline, CDR1 GTSNPN and CDR2 SVGIG (reference sequence). CDR3 in DNA: TGTGCCTGGAAGGTGGAGGGGCTCTATCAGCCCCAGCATTTT. It encodes CAWKVEGLYQPQHF.